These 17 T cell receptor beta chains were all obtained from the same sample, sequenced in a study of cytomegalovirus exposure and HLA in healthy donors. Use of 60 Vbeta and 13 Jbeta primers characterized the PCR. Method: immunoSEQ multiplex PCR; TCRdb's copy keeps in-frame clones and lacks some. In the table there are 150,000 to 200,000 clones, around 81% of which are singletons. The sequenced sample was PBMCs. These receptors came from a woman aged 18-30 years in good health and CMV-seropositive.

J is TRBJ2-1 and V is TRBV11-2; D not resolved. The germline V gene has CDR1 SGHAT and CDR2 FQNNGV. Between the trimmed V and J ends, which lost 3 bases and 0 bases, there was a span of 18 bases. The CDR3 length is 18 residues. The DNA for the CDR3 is TGTGCCAGCAGCTTTAGATATACTGCCTTAAGCTCCTACAATGAGCAGTTCTTC. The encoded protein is CASSFRYTALSSYNEQFF.

Written as DNA, the CDR3 is TGTGCCAGCAGCTTGACTAGCGGGGGGAAAGAGACCCAGTACTTC. Protein: CASSLTSGGKETQYF. The chain uses TRBV7-9 and TRBJ2-5; 13 positions match TRBD2. Germline CDR1 is SEHNR and CDR2 is FQNEAQ (reference sequence). Germline trimming cut 3 bases from V and 3 bases from J; bases unmatched to any gene: 1. This CDR3 has 15 residues.

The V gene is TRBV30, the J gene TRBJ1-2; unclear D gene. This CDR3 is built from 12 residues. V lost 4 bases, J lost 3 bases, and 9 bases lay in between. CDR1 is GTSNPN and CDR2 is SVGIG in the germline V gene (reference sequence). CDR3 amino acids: CAWMRADYGYTF. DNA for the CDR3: TGTGCCTGGATGAGGGCTGACTATGGCTACACCTTC.

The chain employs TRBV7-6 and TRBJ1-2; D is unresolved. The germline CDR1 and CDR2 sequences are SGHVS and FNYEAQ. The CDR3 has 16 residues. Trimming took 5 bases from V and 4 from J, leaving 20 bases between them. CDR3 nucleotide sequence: TGTGCCAGCAGCCCCGTAGTCGACGAGGGCGGCTATGGCTACACCTTC. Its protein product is CASSPVVDEGGYGYTF. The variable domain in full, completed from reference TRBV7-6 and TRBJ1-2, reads GAGVSQSPRYKVTKRGQDVALRCDPISGHVSLYWYRQALGQGPEFLTYFNYEAQQDKSGLPNDRFSAERPEGSISTLTIQRTEQRDSAMYRCASSPVVDEGGYGYTFGSGTRLTVV.

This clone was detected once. The DNA for the CDR3 is TGTGCCAGCAGTGATTGGCCGGAGGGTAATTCACCCCTCCACTTT. The encoded protein is CASSDWPEGNSPLHF. The chain is built from TRBV25-1 and TRBJ1-6; no firm D call. The V end was cut by 3 bases, the J end by 6 bases, with 12 bases between. CDR3 size: 15 residues. Germline loops: CDR1 MGHDK, CDR2 SYGVNS.

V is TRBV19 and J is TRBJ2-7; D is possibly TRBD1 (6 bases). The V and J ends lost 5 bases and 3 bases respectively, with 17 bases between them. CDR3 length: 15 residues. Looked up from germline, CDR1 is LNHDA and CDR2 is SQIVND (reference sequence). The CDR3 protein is CASSPLGQGNYEQYF. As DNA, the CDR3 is TGTGCCAGTAGTCCCCTCGGGCAGGGGAACTACGAGCAGTACTTC. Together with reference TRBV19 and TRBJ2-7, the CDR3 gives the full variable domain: DGGITQSPKYLFRKEGQNVTLSCEQNLNHDAMYWYRQDPGQGLRLIYYSQIVNDFQKGDIAEGYSVSREKKESFPLTVTSAQKNPTAFYLCASSPLGQGNYEQYFGPGTRLTVT.

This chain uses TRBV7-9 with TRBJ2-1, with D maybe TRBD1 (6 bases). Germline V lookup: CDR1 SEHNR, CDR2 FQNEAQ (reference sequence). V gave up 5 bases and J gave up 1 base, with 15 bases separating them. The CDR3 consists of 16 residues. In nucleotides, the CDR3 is TGTGCCAGCAGCGCCAGGGATAGGGGGTCCTACAATGAGCAGTTCTTC. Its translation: CASSARDRGSYNEQFF.

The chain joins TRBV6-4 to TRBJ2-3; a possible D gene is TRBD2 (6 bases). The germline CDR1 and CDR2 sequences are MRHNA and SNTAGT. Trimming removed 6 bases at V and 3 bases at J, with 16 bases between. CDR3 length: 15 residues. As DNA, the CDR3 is TGTGCCAGCAGGCAAGAACACGGGGGTACAGATACGCAGTATTTT. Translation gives CASRQEHGGTDTQYF.

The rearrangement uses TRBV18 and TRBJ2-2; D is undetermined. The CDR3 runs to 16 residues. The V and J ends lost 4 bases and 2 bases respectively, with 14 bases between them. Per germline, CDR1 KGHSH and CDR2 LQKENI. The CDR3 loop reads CASSRPENLNTGELFF. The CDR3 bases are TGTGCCAGCTCACGACCGGAGAACTTAAACACCGGGGAGCTGTTTTTT.

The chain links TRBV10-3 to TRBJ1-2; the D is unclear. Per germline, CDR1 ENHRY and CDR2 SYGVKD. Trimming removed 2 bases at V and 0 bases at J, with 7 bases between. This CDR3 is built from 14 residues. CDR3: CAISENIPNYGYTF. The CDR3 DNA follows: TGTGCCATCAGTGAGAATATCCCTAACTATGGCTACACCTTC.

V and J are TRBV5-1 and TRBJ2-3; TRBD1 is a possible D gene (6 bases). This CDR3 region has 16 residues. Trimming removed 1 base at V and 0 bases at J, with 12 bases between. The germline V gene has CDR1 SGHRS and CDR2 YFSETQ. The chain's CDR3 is CASSLFRDTSTDTQYF. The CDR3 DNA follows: TGCGCCAGCAGCTTGTTTAGGGACACTAGCACAGATACGCAGTATTTT.

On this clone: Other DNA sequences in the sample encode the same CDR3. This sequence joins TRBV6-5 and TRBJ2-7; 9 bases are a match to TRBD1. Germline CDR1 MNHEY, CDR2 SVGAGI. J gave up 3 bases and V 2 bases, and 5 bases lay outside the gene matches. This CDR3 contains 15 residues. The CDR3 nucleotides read TGTGCCAGCAGTTACACCCCGGGACAGGGCTACGAGCAGTACTTC. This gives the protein CASSYTPGQGYEQYF.

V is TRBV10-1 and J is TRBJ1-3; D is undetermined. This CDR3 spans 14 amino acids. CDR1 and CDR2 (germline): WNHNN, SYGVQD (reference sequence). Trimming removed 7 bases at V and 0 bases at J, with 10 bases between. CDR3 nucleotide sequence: TGCGCCAGCACAAAACACCCCTCTGGAAACACCATATATTTT. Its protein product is CASTKHPSGNTIYF.

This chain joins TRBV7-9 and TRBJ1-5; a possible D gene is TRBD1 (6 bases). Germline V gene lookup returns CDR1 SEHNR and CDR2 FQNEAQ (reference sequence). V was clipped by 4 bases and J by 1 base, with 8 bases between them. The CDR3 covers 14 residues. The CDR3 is CASSSGQSNQPQHF. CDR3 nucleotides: TGTGCCAGCAGCTCCGGACAGAGCAATCAGCCCCAGCATTTT.

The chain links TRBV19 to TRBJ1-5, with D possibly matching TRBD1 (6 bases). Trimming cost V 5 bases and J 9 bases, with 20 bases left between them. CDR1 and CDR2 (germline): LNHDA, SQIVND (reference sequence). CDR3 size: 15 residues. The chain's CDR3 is CASSFESQGAGPQHF. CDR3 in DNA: TGTGCCAGTAGTTTCGAATCACAGGGTGCAGGGCCCCAGCATTTT.

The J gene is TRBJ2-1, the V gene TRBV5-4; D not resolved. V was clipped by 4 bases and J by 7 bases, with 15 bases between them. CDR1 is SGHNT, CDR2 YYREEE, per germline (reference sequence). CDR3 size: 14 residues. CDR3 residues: CASSRVSTENEQFF. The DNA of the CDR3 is TGTGCCAGCAGCCGAGTAAGTACGGAGAATGAGCAGTTCTTC.

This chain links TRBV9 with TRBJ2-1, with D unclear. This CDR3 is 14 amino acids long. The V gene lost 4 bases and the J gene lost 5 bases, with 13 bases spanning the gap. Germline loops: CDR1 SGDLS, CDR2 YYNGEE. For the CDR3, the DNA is TGTGCCAGCAGCCCGTCAACGGTCGACAATGAGCAGTTCTTC. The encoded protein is CASSPSTVDNEQFF.